This T cell receptor beta chain comes out of a study of cytomegalovirus exposure and HLA in healthy donors. Study as a whole: As an earlier analysis found, 150 million to 200 million T cells yielded about 100 million unique TCR beta sequences. Study results and limitations: Sequences of the TCR beta chain were said to predict the HLA-A and HLA-B alleles of most subjects accurately. Near-uniform donor sequencing depth was presumed by presence/absence analyses. About 180 TCR beta chains were listed as cytomegalovirus-associated.

The CDR3 runs to 15 residues. V lost 5 bases and J lost 5, with 16 bases in between. Looked up from germline, CDR1 is MDHEN and CDR2 is SYDVKM. Concerning this clone itself: Its antigen is as yet unknown.

The PCR contained 60 Vbeta and 13 Jbeta primers. Repertoires were generated with immunoSEQ multiplex PCR, while TCRdb's copy carries only in-frame clones and drops some. The data show about 140,000 clones, with about 83% seen just once and about 5% held by the top ten. The sample consisted of PBMCs. This chain joins TRBV28 and TRBJ1-5; possible D gene TRBD1, 5 bases. The clonotype was recovered from a woman in her twenties or thirties in good health and CMV-seronegative. CDR3 DNA: TGTGCCAGCAGTGGGGGACTGGGAGTCGATCAGCCCCAGCATTTT. It specifies CASSGGLGVDQPQHF.